This TCR beta chain was profiled in a study of blood T cell repertoires in COVID-19. Here immunoSEQ multiplex PCR was the method, and the copy in TCRdb shows in-frame clones only, minus some. The repertoire holds over 50,000 clones, 88% seen once, with 4.5% to 5% in the top ten. From germline, CDR1 is WNHNN and CDR2 SYGVQD (reference sequence). CDR3 length: 15 residues. V lost 7 bases and J 0 bases, leaving 13 bases between the germline ends. The clonotype originates from a human donor in a cohort sampled during active COVID-19. The V gene is TRBV10-1, the J gene TRBJ1-5; D is possibly TRBD1 (6 bases). Sequencing input: peripheral blood. Here the CDR3 DNA reads TGCGCCAGCATACAGGGTAAATATAGCAATCAGCCCCAGCATTTT. Amino acid sequence: CASIQGKYSNQPQHF.